This TCR beta chain stems from a study of cytomegalovirus exposure and HLA in healthy donors. The PCR was carried out with 60 Vbeta primers and 13 Jbeta primers. Repertoires were generated with immunoSEQ multiplex PCR, while TCRdb's copy carries only in-frame clones and drops some. The table records 200,000 to 250,000 clones, 70% to 80% of them present only once. This CDR3 contains 16 residues. CDR1 is SGHVS, CDR2 FQNEAQ, per germline. V gave up 3 bases and J gave up 5 bases; unmatched junction bases: 11. This chain connects TRBV7-8 to TRBJ2-7, with 9 bases aligning to TRBD1. The sequencing sample was made of PBMCs. The clonotype was recovered from a girl aged 2 to 10 in good health and CMV-seronegative. The CDR3 is CASSFFTGGVRDEQYF. The CDR3 DNA reads as TGTGCCAGCAGCTTTTTTACAGGGGGCGTTCGGGACGAGCAGTACTTC.